These 22 T cell receptor beta chains were all obtained from the same sample, sequenced in a study of low-dose radiotherapy and immunotherapy resistance in tumors. cDNA synthesis used a TRAV/TRBV-specific primer set for both chains. It was with a constant-region primer and a V-primer adapter that TCRs were amplified over approximately 20 PCR cycles. TCRdb recomputed calls from the reads with MiXCR, one row per CDR3 protein. The repertoire includes around 13,000 distinct CDR3 sequences, approximately 57% of them detected once, and over 6% sits in the top ten. The receptors shown here come from a human donor with advanced metastatic prostate, ovarian, gallbladder or colorectal cancer (not recorded which). This table probably holds off-target reads from a library built for another chain.

The sample holds a few counts of this clonotype. This chain uses TRBV12-3 or TRBV12-4 with TRBJ1-5; D unclear. The CDR3 totals 14 residues. The V end lost 7 bases, the J end lost 0 bases, and 10 bases lay between the germline ends. This CDR3 is CASNAADSNQPQHF. The CDR3 bases are TGTGCCAGCAACGCAGCGGATAGCAATCAGCCCCAGCATTTT.

The J gene is TRBJ1-6, the V gene TRBV4-2; 11 bases agree with TRBD1. V lost 2 bases and J lost 6; bases outside the gene matches: 3. The germline gives CDR1 LGHNA, CDR2 YNFKEQ. The CDR3 sequence is 16 residues long. The DNA of the CDR3 is TGTGCCAGCAGCCAAAGGACAGGGGGCCCTAATTCACCCCTCCACTTT. Its translation: CASSQRTGGPNSPLHF.

The chain uses TRBV29-1 and TRBJ1-1, with D possibly TRBD1 on 6 matching bases. The CDR3 spans 15 residues. V was cut by 1 base and J by 4 bases, with 16 bases left in between. Germline CDR1 and CDR2: SQVTM and ANQGSEA. CDR3 loop: CSVEGDIGGSTEAFF. As DNA, the CDR3 is TGCAGCGTTGAAGGGGACATAGGCGGTAGCACTGAAGCTTTCTTT.

V gene TRBV28 combines with J gene TRBJ1-5, with TRBD1 matching 7 bases. V lost 4 bases, J lost 9 bases, and 9 bases stayed unmatched. CDR3 length equals 14 residues. Germline-derived CDR1 and CDR2 are MDHEN and SYDVKM. CDR3 nucleotides: TGTGCCAGCAGTTCAACAGGGGCGCGACGGCCCCAGCATTTT. This translates into CASSSTGARRPQHF.

The V call is TRBV28, the J call TRBJ2-7; D ambiguous. The length of the CDR3 is 12 residues. V was cut by 2 bases and J by 7 bases, with 9 bases left in between. Germline V gene sequence: CDR1 MDHEN, CDR2 SYDVKM. The CDR3 is CASSLNQEEQYF. CDR3 nucleotides: TGTGCCAGCAGTTTAAACCAGGAGGAGCAGTACTTC.

The J gene is TRBJ2-2, the V gene TRBV6-2 or TRBV6-3; D gene uncertain. The CDR3 sequence is 14 residues long. Trimming pared 0 bases from V and 3 bases from J, leaving 5 bases between. Germline V gene data show CDR1 as MNHEY and CDR2 as SVGEGT. The CDR3 DNA is TGTGCCAGCAGTTACTCACAGTACACCGGGGAGCTGTTTTTT. This sequence encodes CASSYSQYTGELFF.

The genes are TRBV28 and TRBJ1-5; 7 positions match TRBD1. Germline trimming cut 3 bases from V and 9 bases from J; bases unmatched to any gene: 11. This CDR3 comprises 15 residues. CDR1 MDHEN and CDR2 SYDVKM come from the germline V gene. The CDR3 is CASSFTGQAALPQHF. The DNA of the CDR3 is TGTGCCAGCAGTTTTACTGGACAGGCTGCGTTGCCCCAGCATTTT.

This clonotype was seen more than once but under ten times. The chain is built from TRBV6-1 and TRBJ2-7; D may match TRBD1 or TRBD2 (5 bases each). The germline CDR1 and CDR2 sequences are MNHNS and SASEGT. The CDR3 covers 12 residues. V was cut by 10 bases and J by 6 bases, with 16 bases left in between. As DNA, the CDR3 is TGTGCCACGGGACGGTTGTCGGTCGAGCAGTACTTC. This translates into CATGRLSVEQYF.

Only a few counts were recorded for this clonotype. Here the CDR3 DNA reads TGTGCCAGCAGCCCAAGAGCTAGCGGGGACCCCGGCGGGACCCAGTACTTC. Its translation is CASSPRASGDPGGTQYF. J is TRBJ2-5 and V is TRBV7-2, with 9 bases fitting TRBD2. With 5 bases clipped from V and 7 bases from J, the junction kept 17 bases outside the gene matches. Germline CDR1 SGHTA, CDR2 FQGNSA. This CDR3 contains 17 residues.

The chain employs TRBV11-2 and TRBJ2-4, with a possible D match to TRBD1 (6 bases). Germline values: CDR1 SGHAT, CDR2 FQNNGV. The V and J ends lost 4 bases and 0 bases respectively, with 13 bases between them. This CDR3 is 16 amino acids long. CDR3 amino acids: CASSSRQVIAKNIQYF. The CDR3 DNA reads TGTGCCAGCAGCTCACGACAGGTGATAGCCAAAAACATTCAGTACTTC. Together with reference TRBV11-2 and TRBJ2-4, the CDR3 gives the full variable domain: EAGVAQSPRYKIIEKRQSVAFWCNPISGHATLYWYQQILGQGPKLLIQFQNNGVVDDSQLPKDRFSAERLKGVDSTLKIQPAKLEDSAVYLCASSSRQVIAKNIQYFGAGTRLSVL.

This chain joins TRBV15 and TRBJ2-5, with TRBD1 matching over 10 bases. The CDR3 totals 14 residues. Germline assignment: CDR1 LNHNV and CDR2 YYDKDF (reference sequence). The V segment lost 6 bases and the J segment 5 bases; nucleotides outside the gene matches: 6. DNA for the CDR3: TGTGCCACCAGGAGGGACAGGGGTGCGGAGACCCAGTACTTC. Protein product: CATRRDRGAETQYF.

The table lists this clonotype with a few counts. The V gene is TRBV7-9, the J gene TRBJ1-2, with D tentatively TRBD1 (6 bases). The germline V and J ends were trimmed by 5 bases and 4 bases, with 14 bases remaining between them. This CDR3 has 14 amino acids. The germline V gene encodes CDR1 SEHNR and CDR2 FQNEAQ (reference sequence). The CDR3 DNA is TGTGCCAGCAGCCGCACCGGGACAACCTATGGCTACACCTTC. This translates into CASSRTGTTYGYTF.

The chain links TRBV28 to TRBJ1-3; D might be TRBD1 (6 bases). Trimming left V 1 base short and J 0 bases short, with 13 bases between. The CDR3 covers 17 residues. The germline V gene has CDR1 MDHEN and CDR2 SYDVKM. The CDR3 spells CASSLSGGSDSGNTIYF. DNA for the CDR3: TGTGCCAGCAGTTTATCCGGGGGCAGTGACTCTGGAAACACCATATATTTT.

The rearrangement links TRBV6-2 or TRBV6-3 to TRBJ1-1; D uncertain. Between the trimmed V and J ends, which lost 2 bases and 5 bases, there was a span of 15 bases. The CDR3 has 15 amino acids. The germline V gene has CDR1 MNHEY and CDR2 SVGEGT. CDR3 protein: CASSYRWQPGTEAFF. The CDR3 nucleotides read TGTGCCAGCAGTTACAGGTGGCAGCCCGGGACTGAAGCTTTCTTT.

This clonotype rates as medium-sized. This chain uses TRBV9 with TRBJ1-2, with TRBD1 matching 9 bases. V gave up 3 bases and J gave up 7 bases; unmatched junction bases: 4. Looked up from germline, CDR1 is SGDLS and CDR2 is YYNGEE. CDR3 length: 13 amino acids. The CDR3 here is CASSGTGGRGYTF. The CDR3, as DNA: TGTGCCAGCAGCGGTACAGGGGGCCGTGGCTACACCTTC.

V usage is TRBV29-1 and J usage is TRBJ2-1, with 16 bases that match TRBD2. The trim removed 6 bases at V and 7 bases at J, leaving 6 bases unmatched. The CDR3 has 15 residues. Per the germline V gene, CDR1 is SQVTM and CDR2 is ANQGSEA. This CDR3 is CSVLMGLAGGNEQFF. CDR3 DNA: TGCAGCGTACTCATGGGACTAGCGGGAGGGAATGAGCAGTTCTTC.

The chain combines TRBV4-1 with TRBJ2-5; tentatively, D is TRBD1 (5 bases). This CDR3 comprises 16 residues. Germline-derived CDR1 and CDR2 are MGHRA and YSYEKL. V lost 0 bases and J lost 7, with 18 bases in between. CDR3 bases: TGCGCCAGCAGCCAAGATTCCAGGACACAGACTGGGACCCAGTACTTC. Residues: CASSQDSRTQTGTQYF.

This chain joins TRBV5-1 and TRBJ2-2; 7 bases line up with TRBD2. Germline V gene sequence: CDR1 SGHRS, CDR2 YFSETQ. V gave up 0 bases and J gave up 4 bases; unmatched junction bases: 9. The CDR3 is 17 residues long. The CDR3 protein is CASSLGSRGRGTGELFF. The CDR3 nucleotides are TGCGCCAGCAGCTTGGGATCACGCGGGAGAGGCACCGGGGAGCTGTTTTTT.

The chain has TRBV9 and TRBJ2-1, with 10 nucleotides matching TRBD2. The V gene's germline CDR1 is SGDLS and CDR2 YYNGEE. The CDR3 has 16 residues. With V trimmed by 1 base and J by 3 bases, 4 bases remained unmatched. The CDR3 DNA reads TGTGCCAGCAGCGTATATGGGACTAGCGTCTACAATGAGCAGTTCTTC. Translating it yields CASSVYGTSVYNEQFF.

The rearrangement links TRBV5-3 to TRBJ2-7, with 9 bases matching TRBD1. TRBV5-3 is reported as an ORF; its role is uncertain. The CDR3 has 15 residues. V dropped 8 bases and J dropped 2; count of bases not matched to a gene: 11. CDR3 residues: CASRKTGGNTYEQYF. In DNA form, the CDR3 reads TGTGCCAGCAGAAAAACAGGGGGCAACACCTACGAGCAGTACTTC.

The CDR3 is CASGLTGGGDEQYF. In nucleotides, the CDR3 is TGTGCTAGTGGCTTGACAGGGGGCGGCGACGAGCAGTACTTC. The rearrangement links TRBV12-5 to TRBJ2-7; TRBD1 agrees at 10 bases. The V gene end was trimmed by 6 bases and the J gene end by 5 bases; junction bases not matched to a gene: 7. The CDR3 has 14 residues. Looked up from germline, CDR1 is LGHNT and CDR2 is FRNRAP.

DNA for the CDR3: TGTGCCAGCAGTCCACAGGACCTGAACACTGAAGCTTTCTTT. It is translated as CASSPQDLNTEAFF. The chain joins TRBV6-5 to TRBJ1-1, with D perhaps matching TRBD1 (5 bases). The germline V gene encodes CDR1 MNHEY and CDR2 SVGAGI. The V end lost 5 bases, the J end lost 0 bases, and 10 bases lay between the germline ends. The CDR3 contains 14 residues.